Following are 26 T cell receptor beta chains from one sample sequenced in a study of CD8 T cells in ankylosing spondylitis. General study points: Blood of patients with ankylosing spondylitis appeared to be characterized by a TCR beta motif of several highly homologous variants.

TCRdb passed the 5' RACE reads through MiXCR, listing each CDR3 protein once. The sample yields hundreds of thousands of distinct CDR3 sequences, approximately 17% seen once. These receptors are not linked to any known antigen. Sequencing was done on a sample of blood, either unsorted or a sorted T cell fraction (not recorded which). The receptor source for this set is a male donor with ankylosing spondylitis.

This clonotype was seen ten or more times. The J gene is TRBJ2-7, the V gene TRBV5-1; the D is unclear. Trimming pared 5 bases from V and 3 bases from J, leaving 6 bases between. CDR1 and CDR2 (germline): SGHRS, YFSETQ. The CDR3 has 11 residues. CDR3 region: CASSRNYEQYF. The CDR3 nucleotides read TGCGCCAGCAGTAGGAACTACGAGCAGTACTTC.

The chain combines TRBV12-3 or TRBV12-4 with TRBJ2-7; the D gene is possibly TRBD2 (5 bases). This CDR3 comprises 13 residues. The ends were cut back, 8 bases at V and 2 bases at J, with 13 bases in the middle. CDR3 loop: CASRISGAYEQYF. The CDR3 coding sequence is TGTGCCAGCCGAATTTCCGGGGCCTACGAGCAGTACTTC.

This chain connects TRBV11-3 to TRBJ2-1; TRBD2 matches 9 bases. The J segment lost 5 bases and the V segment lost 2 bases, leaving 1 base of the junction unmatched. Germline V lookup: CDR1 SGHNT, CDR2 YENEEA. This CDR3 comprises 14 residues. The CDR3 sequence is CASSLLAGNNEQFF. The CDR3 DNA reads as TGTGCCAGCAGCTTACTAGCGGGGAACAATGAGCAGTTCTTC.

This clonotype was detected only a few times. The V and J genes are TRBV7-9 and TRBJ2-5; tentatively, D is TRBD1 or TRBD2 (6 bases each). Germline V gene data show CDR1 as SEHNR and CDR2 as FQNEAQ (reference sequence). The CDR3 runs 14 residues. Trimming took off 5 bases at V and 6 bases at J, with 16 bases between the two ends. The CDR3 spells CASSGTGGQKTQYF. CDR3 in DNA: TGTGCCAGCAGCGGTACCGGGGGACAAAAGACCCAGTACTTC.

J is TRBJ2-1 and V is TRBV5-1; D tentatively fits TRBD1 or TRBD2 (5 bases each). V lost 0 bases and J 4 bases, leaving 17 bases between the germline ends. The germline CDR1 and CDR2 sequences are SGHRS and YFSETQ. The CDR3 runs to 17 residues. CDR3 nucleotides: TGCGCCAGCAGCTTGGGGGGGTCAAGTGGTGGGTACAATGAGCAGTTCTTC. It is translated as CASSLGGSSGGYNEQFF.

The chain couples TRBV5-1 to TRBJ2-3; D call uncertain. Trimming took 6 bases from V and 6 from J, leaving 8 bases between them. Germline CDR1 and CDR2: SGHRS and YFSETQ. This CDR3 is built from 11 residues. For the CDR3, the DNA is TGCGCCAGCAAAGTAGGTGATACGCAGTATTTT. This translates into CASKVGDTQYF. Based on the CDR3 plus reference TRBV5-1 and TRBJ2-3, the full variable domain is KAGVTQTPRYLIKTRGQQVTLSCSPISGHRSVSWYQQTPGQGLQFLFEYFSETQRNKGNFPGRFSGRQFSNSRSEMNVSTLELGDSALYLCASKVGDTQYFGPGTRLTVL.

This clonotype was seen a few times. J is TRBJ2-7 and V is TRBV6-2 or TRBV6-3, with TRBD1 matching 11 bases. The V gene's germline CDR1 is MNHEY and CDR2 SVGEGT. The CDR3 is 15 amino acids. With 7 bases clipped from V and 4 bases from J, the junction kept 9 bases outside the gene matches. Here the CDR3 DNA reads TGTGCCAGCAAGATGGCGGACAGGGGGCTATACGAGCAGTACTTC. Amino acid sequence: CASKMADRGLYEQYF.

This clonotype was seen only a few times. The CDR3 loop is CASSYVQGTEAFF. CDR3 DNA: TGTGCCAGCAGTTACGTACAGGGCACTGAAGCTTTCTTT. The chain links TRBV6-2 or TRBV6-3 to TRBJ1-1; tentative D call: TRBD1 (6 bases). The ends were cut back, 2 bases at V and 4 bases at J, with 8 bases in the middle. Looked up from germline, CDR1 is MNHEY and CDR2 is SVGEGT. The length of the CDR3 is 13 residues.

The gene calls are TRBV3-1 and TRBJ2-7; D is perhaps TRBD1 (5 bases). Germline V gene sequence: CDR1 LGHDT, CDR2 YNNKEL (reference sequence). The germline V and J ends were trimmed by 4 bases and 0 bases, with 19 bases remaining between them. CDR3 length: 17 residues. The chain's CDR3 is CASSRRLTGPSSYEQYF. The CDR3 DNA is TGTGCCAGCAGCCGCCGACTCACAGGTCCCAGCTCCTACGAGCAGTACTTC.

This rearrangement joins TRBV12-3 or TRBV12-4 to TRBJ1-1; D not certain. Trimming shortened V by 3 bases and J by 6 bases, and 8 bases separated the two germline ends. This CDR3 comprises 12 residues. The CDR3 DNA is TGTGCCAGCAGTTTGACCCGGGCTGAAGCTTTCTTT. Its translation: CASSLTRAEAFF.

CDR3 bases: TGTGCCAGCAGCTTCGGGACAGCCATAGCGGAGGAGCAGTTCTTC. It encodes CASSFGTAIAEEQFF. J is TRBJ2-1 and V is TRBV7-3; TRBD1 might be the D (7 bases). The ends were cut back, 3 bases at V and 10 bases at J, with 19 bases in the middle. This CDR3 is 15 amino acids long. Germline lookup yields CDR1 SGHTA and CDR2 FQGTGA.

This chain links TRBV29-1 with TRBJ1-3, with D maybe TRBD1 (5 bases). V lost 4 bases to trimming and J lost 6 bases, with 10 bases between them. Germline CDR1 SQVTM, CDR2 ANQGSEA. The CDR3 is 12 residues long. The CDR3, as DNA: TGCAGCGTTGTTCAGGGCGCAAACACCATATATTTT. The encoded protein is CSVVQGANTIYF.

The V and J genes are TRBV5-5 and TRBJ1-6, with D possibly matching TRBD1 (6 bases). The CDR3 is 15 amino acids. Germline V gene lookup returns CDR1 SGHKS and CDR2 YYEKEE (reference sequence). The V and J ends lost 0 bases and 11 bases respectively, with 15 bases between them. The CDR3 DNA reads as TGTGCCAGCAGCTTGGCCGAAGGACAGAAACCACCCCTCCACTTT. It yields the protein CASSLAEGQKPPLHF.

V is TRBV7-2 and J is TRBJ2-1, with TRBD1 identical over 8 bases. V was clipped by 6 bases and J by 9 bases; unmatched bases: 10. Germline V gene data show CDR1 as SGHTA and CDR2 as FQGNSA. The CDR3 consists of 14 residues. The CDR3 bases are TGTGCCAGCAGGTCGGGACAGGTTGTTCTTGAGCAGTTCTTC. Protein product: CASRSGQVVLEQFF.

The chain recombines TRBV20-1 with TRBJ1-5; no clear D gene. The CDR3 sequence is 15 residues long. Trimming removed 5 bases at V and 0 bases at J, with 14 bases between. Germline lookup yields CDR1 DFQATT and CDR2 SNEGSKA (reference sequence). CDR3 in DNA: TGCAGTGCTGCCCGGGGAGGAGGTAGCAATCAGCCCCAGCATTTT. Residues: CSAARGGGSNQPQHF.

The table lists this clonotype with a few counts. The rearrangement joins TRBV11-2 to TRBJ1-5; D possibly corresponds to TRBD1 (6 bases). CDR1 is SGHAT and CDR2 is FQNNGV in the germline V gene. The CDR3 extends over 14 amino acids. V lost 5 bases and J 1 base, leaving 9 bases between the germline ends. This chain's CDR3 is CASSQGQSNQPQHF. The CDR3 DNA reads TGTGCCAGCAGCCAAGGACAGAGCAATCAGCCCCAGCATTTT.

This clonotype showed up just a few times. V and J are TRBV10-3 and TRBJ2-7; TRBD2 matches at 11 bases. Trimming removed 3 bases from V and 0 bases from J; junction bases left unmatched: 10. The germline V gene encodes CDR1 ENHRY and CDR2 SYGVKD. The CDR3 consists of 18 residues. This chain's CDR3 is CAISESASGGYSSYEQYF. The CDR3 nucleotides are TGTGCCATCAGTGAATCGGCTAGCGGGGGGTACTCCTCCTACGAGCAGTACTTC.

This clonotype was counted only a few times. The chain employs TRBV3-1 and TRBJ2-5, with 9 nucleotides matching TRBD2. The ends lost 3 bases at V and 5 bases at J; junction bases unmatched: 7. This CDR3 contains 15 residues. Germline values: CDR1 LGHDT, CDR2 YNNKEL (reference sequence). The chain's CDR3 is CASSQFAGGIETQYF. The DNA of the CDR3 is TGTGCCAGCAGCCAGTTTGCGGGGGGGATCGAGACCCAGTACTTC.

This clonotype was seen at least ten times. J is TRBJ2-3 and V is TRBV19; D is ambiguous. V gave up 4 bases and J gave up 5 bases, with 7 bases separating them. Germline V gene sequence: CDR1 LNHDA, CDR2 SQIVND (reference sequence). This CDR3 has 12 amino acids. The CDR3, as DNA: TGTGCCAGTAGTACCCTCAGAGATACGCAGTATTTT. As protein: CASSTLRDTQYF. The variable domain in full, completed from reference TRBV19 and TRBJ2-3, reads DGGITQSPKYLFRKEGQNVTLSCEQNLNHDAMYWYRQDPGQGLRLIYYSQIVNDFQKGDIAEGYSVSREKKESFPLTVTSAQKNPTAFYLCASSTLRDTQYFGPGTRLTVL.

This chain connects TRBV5-5 to TRBJ2-1; a possible D gene is TRBD2 (5 bases). Germline V gene sequence: CDR1 SGHKS, CDR2 YYEKEE (reference sequence). This CDR3 comprises 15 residues. V lost 4 bases and J lost 4, with 15 bases in between. The CDR3 loop reads CASSVTGNTYNEQFF. CDR3 bases: TGTGCCAGCAGCGTGACCGGGAATACTTACAATGAGCAGTTCTTC.

The chain links TRBV14 to TRBJ2-3; D is undetermined. Trimming stripped 1 base from V and 2 bases from J, with 16 bases between. The CDR3 sequence is 17 residues long. CDR1 and CDR2 from the germline V gene are SGHDN and FVKESK. In DNA, the CDR3 is TGTGCCAGCAGCCAAGCCGACTTGTGGAGTTTCACAGATACGCAGTATTTT. Protein product: CASSQADLWSFTDTQYF.

This clonotype was counted only a few times. V is TRBV5-1 and J is TRBJ2-7; 13 positions agree with TRBD2. The length of the CDR3 is 16 residues. Germline loops: CDR1 SGHRS, CDR2 YFSETQ. The trim removed 0 bases at V and 6 bases at J, leaving 6 bases unmatched. CDR3 region: CASSLAGTSGTPEQYF. CDR3 DNA: TGCGCCAGCAGCTTGGCCGGGACTAGCGGGACCCCCGAGCAGTACTTC.

Only a few counts were recorded for this clonotype. This chain uses TRBV19 with TRBJ1-1; a possible D gene is TRBD1 (6 bases). Germline CDR1 is LNHDA and CDR2 is SQIVND (reference sequence). This CDR3 comprises 14 residues. Trimming shortened V by 3 bases and J by 4 bases, and 12 bases separated the two germline ends. This CDR3 is CASSMVGASTEAFF. CDR3 nucleotides: TGTGCCAGTAGTATGGTGGGGGCAAGCACTGAAGCTTTCTTT.

The table lists this clonotype with a few counts. The chain recombines TRBV7-2 with TRBJ2-2; D not resolved. Germline CDR1 and CDR2: SGHTA and FQGNSA. The CDR3 extends over 16 amino acids. Trimming removed 1 base from V and 0 bases from J, with 9 bases in between. The CDR3 loop reads CASSLGPPANTGELFF. CDR3 coding DNA: TGTGCCAGCAGCTTAGGTCCCCCCGCGAACACCGGGGAGCTGTTTTTT. Together with reference TRBV7-2 and TRBJ2-2, the CDR3 gives the full variable domain: GAGVSQSPSNKVTEKGKDVELRCDPISGHTALYWYRQSLGQGLEFLIYFQGNSAPDKSGLPSDRFSAERTGGSVSTLTIQRTQQEDSAVYLCASSLGPPANTGELFFGEGSRLTVL.

The V gene is TRBV5-1, the J gene TRBJ1-1; no clear D gene. V was shortened by 2 bases and J by 1 base, with 12 bases between the two germline ends. Per germline, CDR1 SGHRS and CDR2 YFSETQ. The CDR3 runs 15 residues. CDR3 bases: TGCGCCAGCAGCTTTTCGGTCGGAGGGAACACTGAAGCTTTCTTT. This translates into CASSFSVGGNTEAFF.

This clonotype showed up many times. This CDR3 is CASSYSLDSSYNEQFF. The CDR3 DNA is TGTGCCAGCAGTTACAGTCTCGACTCCTCCTACAATGAGCAGTTCTTC. This chain joins TRBV6-2 or TRBV6-3 and TRBJ2-1; D call uncertain. The CDR3 extends over 16 amino acids. Trimming left V 2 bases short and J 0 bases short, with 11 bases between. Germline CDR1 is MNHEY and CDR2 is SVGEGT.